Following are 31 T cell receptor beta chains from one sample sequenced in a study of cytomegalovirus exposure and HLA in healthy donors. The PCR made use of 60 Vbeta and 13 Jbeta primers. The method was immunoSEQ multiplex PCR; TCRdb's version includes in-frame clones alone and lacks a portion of them. Seen here are 100,000 to 150,000 clones, 80% observed once, and the top ten hold roughly 1.2%. Sequencing was carried out using PBMCs. Receptors were obtained from a female donor in good health and CMV-seronegative.

The chain employs TRBV5-4 and TRBJ2-2; 7 bases line up with TRBD2. This CDR3 has 15 residues. Looked up from germline, CDR1 is SGHNT and CDR2 is YYREEE (reference sequence). The junction had 6 bases not matched to a gene; V was cut back by 5 bases and J by 2 bases. As DNA, the CDR3 is TGTGCCAGCAGGGTCGGGACTATTAACACCGGGGAGCTGTTTTTT. Translation: CASRVGTINTGELFF.

The CDR3 sequence is CASSPGTGALNTEAFF. The CDR3 coding sequence is TGTGCCAGCAGCCCCGGGACAGGGGCCTTGAACACTGAAGCTTTCTTT. V usage is TRBV7-8 and J usage is TRBJ1-1, with 10 bases identical to TRBD1. The CDR3 has 16 amino acids. CDR1 and CDR2 from the germline V gene are SGHVS and FQNEAQ. V was clipped by 5 bases and J by 0 bases; unmatched bases: 6.

Note on this clone: Germline is not matched at one junction end, which may reflect a read error. The chain links TRBV6-5 to TRBJ1-2; 7 bases agree with TRBD1. This CDR3 region has 14 residues. CDR1 MNHEY and CDR2 SVGAGI come from the germline V gene. CDR3 sequence: CASSRFPDRALVSF. In DNA form, the CDR3 reads TGTGCCAGCAGCCGCTTCCCCGACAGGGCGCTCGTCTCCTTC.

This clone showed up just a few times. This sequence joins TRBV30 and TRBJ2-5; 13 bases are a match to TRBD2. CDR3 length equals 15 residues. V lost 2 bases and J lost 9; bases outside the gene matches: 9. CDR1 is GTSNPN and CDR2 is SVGIG in the germline V gene (reference sequence). The CDR3 loop is CAWSPTSGRLGAQYF. CDR3 DNA: TGTGCCTGGAGTCCGACTAGCGGGAGGCTCGGGGCCCAGTACTTC.

The chain employs TRBV5-1 and TRBJ1-1; no reliable D call. CDR1 is SGHRS, CDR2 YFSETQ, per germline. This CDR3 is 11 amino acids long. V lost 1 base and J 7 bases, leaving 5 bases between the germline ends. The CDR3 sequence: CASSLTDEAFF. CDR3 DNA: TGCGCCAGCAGCTTGACAGATGAAGCTTTCTTT.

The rearrangement uses TRBV18 and TRBJ2-1; 13 bases align to TRBD2. The V gene's germline CDR1 is KGHSH and CDR2 LQKENI. The V and J ends lost 0 bases and 7 bases, in that order; junction bases with no gene match: 3. The CDR3 covers 16 residues. CDR3 DNA: TGTGCCAGCTCACCACCGGGACTAGCGGGGCTGAATGAGCAGTTCTTC. Amino acid sequence: CASSPPGLAGLNEQFF.

The V call is TRBV5-1, the J call TRBJ2-6, with no clear D. CDR3 length equals 15 residues. Germline V lookup: CDR1 SGHRS, CDR2 YFSETQ. V was cut by 4 bases and J by 1 base, with 9 bases left in between. CDR3 region: CASSRVPSGANVLTF. The CDR3 nucleotides are TGCGCCAGCAGCCGGGTACCTTCTGGGGCCAACGTCCTGACTTTC.

To note about this clone: Relative to the germline gene, one junction end is altered; a read error may explain this. The chain recombines TRBV10-1 with TRBJ1-3; TRBD1 might be the D (5 bases). The CDR3 spans 14 residues. CDR1 is WNHNN and CDR2 is SYGVQD in the germline V gene (reference sequence). In nucleotides, the CDR3 is TGCGCCAGCAGTGAAGCGGGGCCCGGAAACACCGTATATTTT. This codes for CASSEAGPGNTVYF.

The gene calls are TRBV9 and TRBJ2-1; 7 bases map to TRBD2. CDR3 length equals 14 residues. From germline, CDR1 is SGDLS and CDR2 YYNGEE. V dropped 0 bases and J dropped 6; count of bases not matched to a gene: 3. CDR3 amino acids: CASSVAGGSNEQFF. CDR3 sequence (DNA): TGTGCCAGCAGCGTAGCGGGGGGATCCAATGAGCAGTTCTTC.

This rearrangement joins TRBV7-3 to TRBJ2-1; TRBD2 agrees at 14 bases. The CDR3 sequence is 19 residues long. Germline-derived CDR1 and CDR2 are SGHTA and FQGTGA. V was pared by 4 bases and J by 0 bases, with 8 bases of the junction left unmatched. This chain's CDR3 is CASSSGTSGGPYSYNEQFF. CDR3 nucleotide sequence: TGTGCCAGCAGCTCCGGGACTAGCGGGGGCCCCTACTCCTACAATGAGCAGTTCTTC.

The chain uses TRBV5-1 and TRBJ2-3; TRBD1 might be the D (6 bases). CDR3 length equals 17 residues. Germline lookup yields CDR1 SGHRS and CDR2 YFSETQ. V lost 4 bases and J 0 bases, leaving 18 bases between the germline ends. The CDR3 DNA follows: TGCGCCAGCAGCCCATACTTAACAGGGCGAAGCACAGATACGCAGTATTTT. Translated: CASSPYLTGRSTDTQYF.

The chain couples TRBV28 to TRBJ2-1; TRBD2 aligns across 8 bases. Germline CDR1 and CDR2: MDHEN and SYDVKM. This CDR3 has 17 amino acids. V trimming: 6 bases; J trimming: 6 bases; junction bases outside the gene matches: 16. The CDR3 bases are TGTGCCAGCAGCACCCCAACCGGGACTAGTGTCACCAATGAGCAGTTCTTC. Encoded protein: CASSTPTGTSVTNEQFF.

V usage is TRBV5-1 and J usage is TRBJ1-1; tentative D call: TRBD1 (6 bases). V lost 3 bases and J 1 base, leaving 10 bases between the germline ends. Germline CDR1 reads SGHRS; CDR2 reads YFSETQ. The CDR3 is 14 amino acids. The CDR3 loop reads CASSSGHKNTEAFF. Written as DNA, the CDR3 is TGCGCCAGCAGCTCGGGACACAAGAACACTGAAGCTTTCTTT.

The rearrangement uses TRBV5-4 and TRBJ2-7; 9 bases are a match to TRBD2. Trimming removed 5 bases from V and 4 bases from J; junction bases left unmatched: 13. The CDR3 covers 16 residues. Germline V gene lookup returns CDR1 SGHNT and CDR2 YYREEE (reference sequence). In DNA, the CDR3 is TGTGCCAGCAGACCCGGCGGGGGGGCTCTCAGTTACGAGCAGTACTTC. This sequence encodes CASRPGGGALSYEQYF.

This sequence joins TRBV7-6 and TRBJ2-1, with 16 bases that match TRBD2. The CDR3 extends over 21 amino acids. Germline CDR1 and CDR2: SGHVS and FNYEAQ. J lost 3 bases, V lost 5 bases, and 16 bases had no gene match. CDR3 loop: CASSPGGTSGGAISSYNEQFF. The CDR3 DNA follows: TGTGCCAGCAGCCCGGGGGGGACTAGCGGGGGGGCCATTTCTAGCTACAATGAGCAGTTCTTC.

This chain connects TRBV19 to TRBJ2-3; 8 bases map to TRBD2. V shed 3 bases, J shed 4 bases, and the junction held 9 bases outside the gene matches. CDR3 size: 16 residues. Germline lookup yields CDR1 LNHDA and CDR2 SQIVND (reference sequence). CDR3 in amino acids: CASSMTLRRGADTQYF. The CDR3 DNA reads as TGTGCCAGTAGTATGACCCTGCGGCGGGGGGCAGATACGCAGTATTTT.

V is TRBV4-1 and J is TRBJ1-2; perhaps TRBD1 as D (5 bases). Trimming removed 0 bases from V and 4 bases from J, with 12 bases in between. Germline assignment: CDR1 MGHRA and CDR2 YSYEKL. The CDR3 has 15 residues. CDR3 nucleotide sequence: TGCGCCAGCAGCCAAGAGGGACCGGGGGGCTATGGCTACACCTTC. Its translation: CASSQEGPGGYGYTF.

CDR3 nucleotide sequence: TGTGCCAGCCTCTGGCAAATGGCAACTAATGAAAAACTGTTTTTT. Translation gives CASLWQMATNEKLFF. The chain has TRBV2 and TRBJ1-4; D unclear. The CDR3 has 15 residues. CDR1 and CDR2 from the germline V gene are SNHLY and FYNNEI. The V and J ends lost 8 bases and 0 bases respectively, with 13 bases between them.

This clone occurred a few times. The chain combines TRBV25-1 with TRBJ1-6; D ambiguous. Germline CDR1 MGHDK, CDR2 SYGVNS. The CDR3 is 14 residues long. Trimming removed 6 bases from V and 4 bases from J, with 10 bases in between. CDR3 in amino acids: CASRPPGYNSPLHF. The CDR3 bases are TGTGCCAGCAGGCCTCCGGGATATAATTCACCCCTCCACTTT.

This sequence joins TRBV5-1 and TRBJ1-3; D is unresolved. Germline CDR1 SGHRS, CDR2 YFSETQ. Trimming pared 5 bases from V and 2 bases from J, leaving 11 bases between. This CDR3 is built from 14 residues. The CDR3 region has the DNA TGCGCCAGCAGTCGGGGTGAACCTGGAAACACCATATATTTT. Encoded protein: CASSRGEPGNTIYF.

This clone was detected a few times. This chain joins TRBV5-6 and TRBJ2-3, with a tentative D call TRBD1 (8 bases). The CDR3 totals 15 residues. V was cut by 2 bases and J by 7 bases, with 17 bases left in between. Looked up from germline, CDR1 is SGHDT and CDR2 is YYEEEE. CDR3 nucleotide sequence: TGTGCCAGCAGCTTAGCGGGACAGGTGACTAATACGCAGTATTTT. Translating it yields CASSLAGQVTNTQYF. Variable domain in full (rest from reference TRBV5-6 and TRBJ2-3): DAGVTQSPTHLIKTRGQQVTLRCSPKSGHDTVSWYQQALGQGPQFIFQYYEEEERQRGNFPDRFSGHQFPNYSSELNVNALLLGDSALYLCASSLAGQVTNTQYFGPGTRLTVL.

Details on this clone: The junction departs from germline at one end; a sequencing error may be responsible. The chain carries TRBV30 and TRBJ2-6, with D perhaps matching TRBD2 (6 bases). The CDR3 spans 18 residues. In germline, CDR1 is GTSNPN, CDR2 SVGIG (reference sequence). The CDR3 DNA reads TGTGCCTGGTTTTGGGGGAGCGGGTCCCTCTCTGGGGCCAACGGCCTGACTTTC. Translation gives CAWFWGSGSLSGANGLTF. The variable domain in full, completed from reference TRBV30 and TRBJ2-6, reads SQTIHQWPATLVQPVGSPLSLECTVEGTSNPNLYWYRQAAGRGLQLLFYSVGIGQISSEVPQNLSASRPQDRQFILSSKKLLLSDSGFYLCAWFWGSGSLSGANGLTFGAGSRLTVL.

The chain has TRBV19 and TRBJ2-7; TRBD1 might be the D (6 bases). Between the trimmed V and J ends, which lost 4 bases and 6 bases, there was a span of 10 bases. Germline V gives CDR1 LNHDA, CDR2 SQIVND (reference sequence). This CDR3 region has 12 residues. The CDR3 DNA reads as TGTGCCAGTAGTACCCAGGGGACCGAGCAGTACTTC. It is translated as CASSTQGTEQYF.

This clone was counted only a few times. This chain uses TRBV7-9 with TRBJ2-5, with 7 positions matching TRBD1. Germline-derived CDR1 and CDR2 are SEHNR and FQNEAQ (reference sequence). CDR3 length: 15 amino acids. Unmatched junction bases numbered 5, after V lost 0 bases and J lost 4 bases. The DNA for the CDR3 is TGTGCCAGCAGCTTAGCGACAGGGTTGGCAGAGACCCAGTACTTC. This encodes CASSLATGLAETQYF.

The chain is built from TRBV18 and TRBJ2-3, with D perhaps matching TRBD2 (7 bases). Per the germline V gene, CDR1 is KGHSH and CDR2 is LQKENI. The germline V and J ends were trimmed by 1 base and 4 bases, with 12 bases remaining between them. The CDR3 runs to 15 residues. The CDR3: CASSPRWGGADTQYF. The CDR3 coding sequence is TGTGCCAGCTCACCACGGTGGGGGGGCGCAGATACGCAGTATTTT.

The chain recombines TRBV6-4 with TRBJ2-1; 7 bases are shared with TRBD2. Germline V gene sequence: CDR1 MRHNA, CDR2 SNTAGT. There are 17 residues in the CDR3. Trimming at V came to 4 bases and at J to 7 bases, leaving 16 bases not matched to a gene. CDR3 sequence reads: CASSGEQEAGVANEQFF. As DNA, the CDR3 is TGTGCCAGCAGTGGGGAACAGGAGGCGGGAGTCGCGAATGAGCAGTTCTTC.

The V call is TRBV7-6, the J call TRBJ2-3; 11 bases match TRBD2. Germline-derived CDR1 and CDR2 are SGHVS and FNYEAQ. The V segment lost 4 bases and the J segment 2 bases; nucleotides outside the gene matches: 8. This CDR3 comprises 17 residues. Written as DNA, the CDR3 is TGTGCCAGCAGCTCCACTAGCGGGGGCGCGTACACAGATACGCAGTATTTT. As protein: CASSSTSGGAYTDTQYF. Combining the CDR3 with reference TRBV7-6 and TRBJ2-3 gives the whole variable domain GAGVSQSPRYKVTKRGQDVALRCDPISGHVSLYWYRQALGQGPEFLTYFNYEAQQDKSGLPNDRFSAERPEGSISTLTIQRTEQRDSAMYRCASSSTSGGAYTDTQYFGPGTRLTVL.

V is TRBV19 and J is TRBJ2-4, with 9 nucleotides matching TRBD1. Looked up from germline, CDR1 is LNHDA and CDR2 is SQIVND (reference sequence). CDR3 size: 17 residues. After removal of 6 bases from V and 2 bases from J, the junction contained 11 bases not matched to a gene. This CDR3 is CASSKGQGIGSKNIQYF. CDR3 DNA sequence: TGTGCCAGTAGCAAAGGACAGGGGATCGGCTCCAAAAACATTCAGTACTTC.

The J gene is TRBJ1-5, the V gene TRBV7-8; D gene uncertain. Germline V lookup: CDR1 SGHVS, CDR2 FQNEAQ. V was cut by 3 bases and J by 1 base, with 4 bases left in between. The CDR3 totals 13 residues. The CDR3, as DNA: TGTGCCAGCAGCTTTGAGAGCAATCAGCCCCAGCATTTT. This encodes CASSFESNQPQHF.

The chain carries TRBV7-9 and TRBJ1-6, with TRBD1 identical over 9 bases. Germline lookup yields CDR1 SEHNR and CDR2 FQNEAQ (reference sequence). Germline trimming cut 1 base from V and 9 bases from J; bases unmatched to any gene: 4. CDR3 length: 15 amino acids. CDR3 loop: CASSLVGTGSSPLHF. In nucleotides, the CDR3 is TGTGCCAGCAGCTTAGTGGGGACAGGGAGTTCACCCCTCCACTTT.

V gene TRBV4-2 combines with J gene TRBJ1-1; perhaps TRBD1 as D (5 bases). The CDR3 loop spans 15 amino acids. Between the trimmed V and J ends, which lost 0 bases and 4 bases, there was a span of 12 bases. Per the germline V gene, CDR1 is LGHNA and CDR2 is YNFKEQ. CDR3 coding DNA: TGTGCCAGCAGCCAAGAAAGTGGGGGGAGCACTGAAGCTTTCTTT. It specifies CASSQESGGSTEAFF.